One sample yielded the 7 T cell receptor beta chains listed below, sequenced in a study of blood T cell repertoires in COVID-19. Clones were read by immunoSEQ multiplex PCR, and TCRdb kept only the in-frame ones, dropping some. The table has some 180,000 clones, 70% to 90% seen once. Sequenced material: PBMCs or T cells enriched from blood (not recorded which). These receptors came from a woman aged 40 to 49 in a cohort exposed to, infected with or recovered from COVID-19 (not recorded which).

The chain links TRBV19 to TRBJ1-6; 8 bases are shared with TRBD1. This CDR3 has 15 residues. V shed 4 bases, J shed 8 bases, and the junction held 7 bases outside the gene matches. CDR1 and CDR2 from the germline V gene are LNHDA and SQIVND (reference sequence). In DNA, the CDR3 is TGTGCCAGTAGTAGGGGAGACAGGGGCCATTCACCCCTCCACTTT. This translates into CASSRGDRGHSPLHF.

This chain joins TRBV4-1 and TRBJ2-3; 10 bases map to TRBD2. CDR1 is MGHRA and CDR2 is YSYEKL in the germline V gene. V dropped 4 bases and J dropped 2; count of bases not matched to a gene: 3. The CDR3 spans 15 residues. The CDR3 DNA follows: TGCGCCAGCAGCCCCCTAGCGGGGGCCACAGATACGCAGTATTTT. The encoded protein is CASSPLAGATDTQYF.

The chain employs TRBV10-1 and TRBJ1-6; D is undetermined. Germline V gene sequence: CDR1 WNHNN, CDR2 SYGVQD (reference sequence). V was cut by 5 bases and J by 7 bases, with 6 bases left in between. The CDR3 covers 12 residues. CDR3 in amino acids: CASSLGNSPLHF. The CDR3 nucleotides read TGCGCCAGCAGTCTTGGCAATTCACCCCTCCACTTT.

This sequence joins TRBV28 and TRBJ1-3, with D possibly being TRBD1 (5 bases). The germline gives CDR1 MDHEN, CDR2 SYDVKM. This CDR3 has 14 amino acids. V shed 5 bases and J shed 9 bases, with 17 bases lying between them. Here the CDR3 reads CASSPRGAKGTIYF. The CDR3 DNA sequence: TGTGCCAGCAGTCCTCGTGGGGCCAAGGGCACCATATATTTT.

The chain links TRBV19 to TRBJ1-4; TRBD1 agrees at 7 bases. CDR3 length: 13 amino acids. V lost 10 bases, J lost 4 bases, and 6 bases stayed unmatched. CDR1 is LNHDA, CDR2 SQIVND, per germline (reference sequence). The CDR3 DNA reads TGTGCCACCCTGGGACAGAATAATGAAAAACTGTTTTTT. It translates to CATLGQNNEKLFF.

The gene calls are TRBV10-3 and TRBJ2-1; 8 bases map to TRBD1. Trimming at V came to 6 bases and at J to 9 bases, leaving 10 bases not matched to a gene. From germline, CDR1 is ENHRY and CDR2 SYGVKD. The CDR3 is 14 residues long. The CDR3 DNA reads TGTGCCATCAGCCTTAGACAGGGGCTCGGTGAGCAGTTCTTC. This codes for CAISLRQGLGEQFF.

This chain connects TRBV4-1 to TRBJ2-1; 12 nucleotides align to TRBD2. In germline, CDR1 is MGHRA, CDR2 YSYEKL. CDR3 size: 16 residues. With 4 bases clipped from V and 2 bases from J, the junction kept 3 bases outside the gene matches. CDR3 coding DNA: TGCGCCAGCAGCCTCAGGACTAGCGGGACCTACAATGAGCAGTTCTTC. Protein: CASSLRTSGTYNEQFF.